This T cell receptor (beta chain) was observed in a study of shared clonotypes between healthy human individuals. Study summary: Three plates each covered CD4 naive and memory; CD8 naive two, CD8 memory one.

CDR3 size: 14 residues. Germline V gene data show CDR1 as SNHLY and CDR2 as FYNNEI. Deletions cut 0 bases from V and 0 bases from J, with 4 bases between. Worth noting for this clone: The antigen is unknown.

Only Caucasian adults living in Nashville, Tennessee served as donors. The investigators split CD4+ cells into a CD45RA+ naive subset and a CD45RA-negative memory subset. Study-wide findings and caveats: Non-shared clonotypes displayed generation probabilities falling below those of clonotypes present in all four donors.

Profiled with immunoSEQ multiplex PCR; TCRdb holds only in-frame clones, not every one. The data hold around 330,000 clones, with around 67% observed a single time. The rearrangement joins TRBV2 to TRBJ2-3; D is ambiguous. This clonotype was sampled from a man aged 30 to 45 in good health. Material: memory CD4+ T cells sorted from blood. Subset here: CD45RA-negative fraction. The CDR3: CASSEAASTDTQYF. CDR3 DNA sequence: TGTGCCAGCAGTGAAGCTGCTAGCACAGATACGCAGTATTTT.